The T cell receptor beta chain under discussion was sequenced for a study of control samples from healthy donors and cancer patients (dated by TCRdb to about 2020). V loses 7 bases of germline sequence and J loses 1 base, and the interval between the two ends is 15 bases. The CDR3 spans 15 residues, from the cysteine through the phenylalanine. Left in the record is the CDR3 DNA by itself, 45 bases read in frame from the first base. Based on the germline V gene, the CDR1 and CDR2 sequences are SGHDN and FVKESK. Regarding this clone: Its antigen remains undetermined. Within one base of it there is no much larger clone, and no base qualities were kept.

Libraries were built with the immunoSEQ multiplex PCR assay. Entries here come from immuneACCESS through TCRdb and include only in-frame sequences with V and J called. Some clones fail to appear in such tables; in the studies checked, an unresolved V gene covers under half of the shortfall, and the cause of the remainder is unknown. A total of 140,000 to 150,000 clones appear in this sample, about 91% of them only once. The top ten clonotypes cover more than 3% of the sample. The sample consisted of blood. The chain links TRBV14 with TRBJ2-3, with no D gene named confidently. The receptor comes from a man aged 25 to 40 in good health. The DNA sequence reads TGTGCCAGCAATTACTGTGTAGAGGGCACAGATACGCAGTATTTT. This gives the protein CASNYCVEGTDTQYF.